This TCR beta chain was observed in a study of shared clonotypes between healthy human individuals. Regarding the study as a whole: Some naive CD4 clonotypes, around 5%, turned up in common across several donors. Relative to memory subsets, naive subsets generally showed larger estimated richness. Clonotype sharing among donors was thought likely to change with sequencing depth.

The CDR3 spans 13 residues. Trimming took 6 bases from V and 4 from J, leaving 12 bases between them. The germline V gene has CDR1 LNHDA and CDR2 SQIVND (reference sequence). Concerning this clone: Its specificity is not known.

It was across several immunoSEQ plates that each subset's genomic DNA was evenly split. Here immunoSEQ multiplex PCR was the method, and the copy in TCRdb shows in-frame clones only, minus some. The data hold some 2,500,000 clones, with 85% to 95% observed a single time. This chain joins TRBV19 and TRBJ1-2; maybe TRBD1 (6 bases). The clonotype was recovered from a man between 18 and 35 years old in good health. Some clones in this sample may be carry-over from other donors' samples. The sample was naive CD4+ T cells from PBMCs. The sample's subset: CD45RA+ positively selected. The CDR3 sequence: CASRSRTVYGYTF. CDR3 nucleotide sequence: TGTGCCAGTAGGTCGAGGACAGTCTATGGCTACACCTTC.